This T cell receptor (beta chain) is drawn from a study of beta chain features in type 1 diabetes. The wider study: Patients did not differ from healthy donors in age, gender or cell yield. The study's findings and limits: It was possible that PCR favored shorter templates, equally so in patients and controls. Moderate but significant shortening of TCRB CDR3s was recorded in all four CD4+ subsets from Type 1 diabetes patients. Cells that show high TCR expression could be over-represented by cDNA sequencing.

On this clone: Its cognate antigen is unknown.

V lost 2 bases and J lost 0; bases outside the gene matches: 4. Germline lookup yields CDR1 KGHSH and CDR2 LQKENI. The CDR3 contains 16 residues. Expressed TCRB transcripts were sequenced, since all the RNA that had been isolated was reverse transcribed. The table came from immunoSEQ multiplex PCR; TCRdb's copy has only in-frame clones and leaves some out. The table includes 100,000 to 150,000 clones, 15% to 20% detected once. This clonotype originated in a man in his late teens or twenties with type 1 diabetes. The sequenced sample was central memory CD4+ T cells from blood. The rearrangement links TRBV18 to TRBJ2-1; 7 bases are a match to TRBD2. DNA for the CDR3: TGTGCCAGCTCACCAGTGGGAGGGAACTCCTACAATGAGCAGTTCTTC. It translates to CASSPVGGNSYNEQFF.